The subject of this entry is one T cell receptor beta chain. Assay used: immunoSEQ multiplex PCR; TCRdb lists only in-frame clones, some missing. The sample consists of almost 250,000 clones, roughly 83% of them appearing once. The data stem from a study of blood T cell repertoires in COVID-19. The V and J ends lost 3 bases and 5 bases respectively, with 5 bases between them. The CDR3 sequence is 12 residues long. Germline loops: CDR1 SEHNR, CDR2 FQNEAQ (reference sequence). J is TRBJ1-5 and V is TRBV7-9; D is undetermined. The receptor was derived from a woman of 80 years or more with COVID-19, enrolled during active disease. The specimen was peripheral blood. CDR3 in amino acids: CASSFGDQPQHF. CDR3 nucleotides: TGTGCCAGCAGCTTCGGGGATCAGCCCCAGCATTTT.